Following are 17 T cell receptor beta chains from one sample sequenced in a study of blood T cell repertoires in COVID-19. The repertoire was sequenced with immunoSEQ multiplex PCR; TCRdb's copy has only in-frame clones and lacks some. This repertoire shows roughly 99,000 clones, 79% found once; its top ten account for less than 20%. Material for sequencing was peripheral blood. The receptors come from an elderly woman with active or convalescent COVID-19.

This sequence joins TRBV20-1 and TRBJ2-7, with 11 bases matching TRBD2. There are 15 residues in the CDR3. V lost 3 bases and J lost 5; bases outside the gene matches: 9. Germline lookup yields CDR1 DFQATT and CDR2 SNEGSKA (reference sequence). CDR3 nucleotides: TGCAGTGCTAGTTACGCTAGCGGGAGGATCGACGAGCAGTACTTC. It specifies CSASYASGRIDEQYF.

This sequence joins TRBV24-1 and TRBJ2-3, with TRBD1 matching 8 bases. Germline CDR1 reads KGHDR; CDR2 reads SFDVKD. V was pared by 8 bases and J by 3 bases, with 9 bases of the junction left unmatched. The CDR3 totals 15 residues. The CDR3 loop is CATNLWTGKTDTQYF. CDR3 sequence (DNA): TGTGCCACCAACCTTTGGACAGGGAAGACAGATACGCAGTATTTT.

This chain connects TRBV9 to TRBJ2-1; 8 nucleotides agree with TRBD2. Losses at the gene ends were 6 bases for V and 8 bases for J; bases not matched to a gene: 13. Germline V gene data show CDR1 as SGDLS and CDR2 as YYNGEE. This CDR3 has 15 amino acids. The CDR3 spells CASTKGLDAGDEQFF. The CDR3 bases are TGTGCCAGCACCAAGGGACTAGATGCTGGGGATGAGCAGTTCTTC.

The rearrangement joins TRBV7-8 to TRBJ1-5; no reliable D call. The length of the CDR3 is 14 residues. Germline values: CDR1 SGHVS, CDR2 FQNEAQ. Trimming removed 5 bases at V and 5 bases at J, with 13 bases between. The CDR3: CASSTEGGDQPQHF. CDR3 DNA: TGTGCCAGCAGCACAGAGGGTGGAGATCAGCCCCAGCATTTT.

The J gene is TRBJ1-1, the V gene TRBV7-2; no clear D. The germline CDR1 and CDR2 sequences are SGHTA and FQGNSA. There are 13 residues in the CDR3. Trimming removed 3 bases at V and 3 bases at J, with 8 bases between. For the CDR3, the DNA is TGTGCCAGCAGCTTGGGCCGCTACACTGAAGCTTTCTTT. Translation: CASSLGRYTEAFF.

The V and J genes are TRBV9 and TRBJ2-7; 9 bases agree with TRBD1. The J segment lost 5 bases and the V segment lost 4 bases, leaving 10 bases of the junction unmatched. This CDR3 is 15 amino acids long. Germline V gene lookup returns CDR1 SGDLS and CDR2 YYNGEE. CDR3 amino acids: CASSISGQGFNEQYF. DNA for the CDR3: TGTGCCAGCAGCATTTCGGGACAGGGATTCAACGAGCAGTACTTC.

The V and J genes are TRBV5-5 and TRBJ2-2; D unresolved. Looked up from germline, CDR1 is SGHKS and CDR2 is YYEKEE (reference sequence). CDR3 length: 14 residues. Trimming stripped 4 bases from V and 8 bases from J, with 15 bases between. CDR3 amino acids: CASSPQIATGELFF. The CDR3 DNA reads TGTGCCAGCAGCCCCCAGATTGCGACTGGGGAGCTGTTTTTT.

CDR3 in DNA: TGTGCCAGCAGTCAATGGTCCGGGACTCAAGATGAAGCTTTCTTT. Encoded protein: CASSQWSGTQDEAFF. The chain combines TRBV28 with TRBJ1-1; perhaps TRBD1 as D (5 bases). Deletions cut 5 bases from V and 7 bases from J, with 20 bases between. This CDR3 spans 15 amino acids. Germline V gene data show CDR1 as MDHEN and CDR2 as SYDVKM.

This clone has only one observation. V and J are TRBV3-1 (or the pseudogene TRBV3-2) and TRBJ2-1; 13 bases line up with TRBD2. Germline assignment: CDR1 LGHDT and CDR2 YNNKEL (reference sequence). V lost 6 bases, J lost 7 bases, and 6 bases stayed unmatched. The CDR3 consists of 15 residues. The CDR3 sequence: CASRRTSGSRNEQFF. CDR3 coding DNA: TGTGCCAGCAGACGGACTAGCGGGAGTCGTAATGAGCAGTTCTTC.

This clone was counted once. The CDR3 bases are TGTGCCAGCAGTTTGGGAGGCGCCTCCACCGGGGAGCTGTTTTTT. This encodes CASSLGGASTGELFF. The rearrangement uses TRBV28 and TRBJ2-2, with a tentative D call TRBD2 (6 bases). Germline-derived CDR1 and CDR2 are MDHEN and SYDVKM. The CDR3 is 15 amino acids. Trimming removed 3 bases from V and 4 bases from J, with 12 bases in between. Full variable domain (missing parts from reference TRBV28 and TRBJ2-2): DVKVTQSSRYLVKRTGEKVFLECVQDMDHENMFWYRQDPGLGLRLIYFSYDVKMKEKGDIPEGYSVSREKKERFSLILESASTNQTSMYLCASSLGGASTGELFFGEGSRLTVL.

The rearrangement links TRBV19 to TRBJ1-6; perhaps TRBD1 as D (6 bases). Germline assignment: CDR1 LNHDA and CDR2 SQIVND (reference sequence). V was cut by 7 bases and J by 8 bases, with 18 bases left in between. CDR3 length: 15 amino acids. CDR3 in amino acids: CASTPIWGPDSPLHF. The CDR3, as DNA: TGTGCCAGTACACCCATTTGGGGGCCTGATTCACCCCTCCACTTT.

This clone has only a few counts. The V call is TRBV10-3, the J call TRBJ2-1; the match to TRBD1 covers 8 bases. Per the germline V gene, CDR1 is ENHRY and CDR2 is SYGVKD. The V gene end was trimmed by 6 bases and the J gene end by 4 bases; junction bases not matched to a gene: 5. The length of the CDR3 is 14 residues. In DNA form, the CDR3 reads TGTGCCATCAGACCGGGACAGGAGTACAATGAGCAGTTCTTC. It encodes CAIRPGQEYNEQFF.

This chain joins TRBV6-5 and TRBJ2-3, with TRBD2 matching 10 bases. The CDR3 contains 15 residues. CDR1 MNHEY and CDR2 SVGAGI come from the germline V gene. The trim removed 0 bases at V and 6 bases at J, leaving 3 bases unmatched. CDR3 loop: CASSYSASGSDTQYF. CDR3 nucleotide sequence: TGTGCCAGCAGTTACTCGGCTAGCGGGAGCGATACGCAGTATTTT.

V gene TRBV5-1 combines with J gene TRBJ2-7; 9 bases map to TRBD2. CDR1 and CDR2 from the germline V gene are SGHRS and YFSETQ. Losses at the gene ends were 4 bases for V and 2 bases for J; bases not matched to a gene: 10. CDR3 length: 16 residues. The CDR3 DNA sequence: TGCGCCAGCAGCCCCGCCCTGACTAGCGGAGCCTACGAGCAGTACTTC. This translates into CASSPALTSGAYEQYF.

The chain is built from TRBV7-2 and TRBJ2-7; 8 bases map to TRBD2. The CDR3 extends over 15 amino acids. Germline lookup yields CDR1 SGHTA and CDR2 FQGNSA. J gave up 0 bases and V 0 bases, and 1 base lay outside the gene matches. The CDR3 loop reads CASSLASGSSYEQYF. The DNA of the CDR3 is TGTGCCAGCAGCTTAGCCAGCGGGAGCTCCTACGAGCAGTACTTC.

The count of this clone is one. The V call is TRBV18, the J call TRBJ2-7; 7 nucleotides line up with TRBD1. This CDR3 comprises 15 residues. Trimming cost V 1 base and J 5 bases; bases outside gene matches: 8. Germline V gene lookup returns CDR1 KGHSH and CDR2 LQKENI. CDR3: CASSPQQGSLNEQYF. Written as DNA, the CDR3 is TGTGCCAGCTCACCACAACAGGGGTCTTTGAACGAGCAGTACTTC.

The chain employs TRBV29-1 and TRBJ2-1; D possibly corresponds to TRBD2 (6 bases). The CDR3 runs to 13 residues. Trimming took off 3 bases at V and 8 bases at J, with 14 bases between the two ends. Per the germline V gene, CDR1 is SQVTM and CDR2 is ANQGSEA. CDR3 in amino acids: CSVEFGGRHEQFF. CDR3 in DNA: TGCAGCGTTGAGTTTGGTGGGAGGCATGAGCAGTTCTTC.